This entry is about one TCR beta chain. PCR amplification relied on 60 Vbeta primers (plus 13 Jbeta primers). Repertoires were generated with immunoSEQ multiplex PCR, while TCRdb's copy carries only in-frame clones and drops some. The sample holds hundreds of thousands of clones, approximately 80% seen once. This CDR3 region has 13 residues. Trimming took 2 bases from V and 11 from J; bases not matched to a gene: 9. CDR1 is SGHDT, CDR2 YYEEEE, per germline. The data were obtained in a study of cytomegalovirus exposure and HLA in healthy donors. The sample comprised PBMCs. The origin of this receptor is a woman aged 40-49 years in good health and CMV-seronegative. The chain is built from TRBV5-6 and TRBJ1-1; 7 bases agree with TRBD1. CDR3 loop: CASSLGGVKNAFF. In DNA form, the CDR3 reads TGTGCCAGCAGCTTAGGGGGCGTAAAGAACGCTTTCTTT. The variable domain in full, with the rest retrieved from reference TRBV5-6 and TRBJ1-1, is DAGVTQSPTHLIKTRGQQVTLRCSPKSGHDTVSWYQQALGQGPQFIFQYYEEEERQRGNFPDRFSGHQFPNYSSELNVNALLLGDSALYLCASSLGGVKNAFFGQGTRLTVV.